This T cell receptor beta chain was recorded in a study of OX40 agonist ivuxolimab in advanced cancers. In terms of the full investigation: The costimulatory receptor OX40 (CD134) was targeted by ivuxolimab, a fully human IgG2 agonistic monoclonal antibody. Patients were allowed to have had prior anti-PD-1, anti-PD-L1 or anti-CTLA-4 therapy, and around 41% of the dose-escalation patients had previously received checkpoint inhibitors. Intravenous ivuxolimab was administered to patients every 2 weeks at six dose levels: 0.01, 0.1, 0.3, 1.5, 3 and 10 mg/kg. Three dose-escalation patients achieved partial responses, one with hepatocellular carcinoma and two with cutaneous melanoma. The paper covers the monotherapy dose-escalation part of the phase I ivuxolimab trial, which included N ≈ 57 patients. Of the approximately 53 patients in dose escalation, about 20 had hepatocellular carcinoma, roughly 15 had melanoma, 9 had renal cell carcinoma and 9 had head and neck cancer. Peripheral TCRbeta sequencing was intended to test whether TCR sequence diversity was altered and clonal T-cell expansion was caused by ivuxolimab. A male proportion of approximately 83% and a mean age of roughly 58 years, ranging from roughly 23 to 90, were recorded for the dose-escalation cohort. The study at large found these results: At doses from 0.1 to 3.0 mg/kg, clonal expansion was seen in both CD4+ and CD8+ blood T cells between baseline and week 6. Antigen specificity was not determined for the clonally expanded peripheral T cells. Low levels of normalized T-cell clonal expansion were also seen in some patients who did not respond. After ivuxolimab, CD8+ T cells had more expanded clones than CD4+ T cells on average. In partial responders in the 0.1-3.0 mg/kg groups, normalized peripheral clonal expansion was found to be among the lowest, especially among CD8+ T cells.

CDR1 and CDR2, per the germline V gene (reference sequence), are GTSNPN and SVGIG. The CDR3 numbers 14 residues from cysteine through phenylalanine. Only CDR3 DNA remains: 42 bases, in frame from the first base. The junction carries 10 bases between V and J, which are trimmed by 0 bases and 1 base respectively. Points on this clone: It has no known antigen specificity. Base qualities are missing; no much larger clone stands one base away. Other DNA sequences in the same sample also yield this CDR3.

The trial excluded patients who had a history of autoimmune disease or who were on systemic immunosuppression. Peripheral blood for TCR sequencing was collected from all dose cohorts at baseline, on cycle 4 day 1, and on cycle 7 day 1. The samples were taken from a phase I, first-in-human, multicenter, open-label dose-escalation trial of ivuxolimab. Adults with locally advanced or metastatic head and neck squamous cell, hepatocellular, melanoma or renal cell carcinoma were enrolled in the trial. Before TCR sequencing, CD4+ T cells and CD8+ T cells from peripheral blood were sorted into separate populations. To sequence the TCRbeta CDR3 region, genomic DNA was isolated from the sorted cells. The immunoSEQ Assay was used for sequencing of TCRbeta CDR3 regions. The clones in this table, taken by TCRdb from immuneACCESS, are in-frame only. Not every clone is retained; where verified, under half of the shortfall comes from an unresolved V gene, and the cause of the rest is unknown. The sample contains under 95,000 clones, approximately 89% of them found a single time. The ten largest make up roughly 0.2% of the sample.

The clonotype originates from an adult with an advanced solid tumor such as melanoma, head and neck, liver or kidney cancer. The chain is made from TRBV30 and TRBJ2-7; the D gene is perhaps TRBD1, on 6 matching bases. The material was CD4+ or CD8+ T cells sorted from blood, obtained in a trial of the OX40 agonist ivuxolimab. The bases are TGTGCCTGGAGTGTACGAGGGGGTTCCTACGAGCAGTACTTC. Translated, it reads CAWSVRGGSYEQYF.